The sequence of this TCR beta chain was determined in a study of technical replicates of blood from four donors. This table comes from immunoSEQ multiplex PCR, and its TCRdb copy is limited to in-frame clones, with some not included. The profile covers more than 65,000 clones, with about 94% appearing a single time and under 0.3% taken by the ten largest. This TCR derives from a human donor in good health. The sequenced sample was T cells isolated from PBMCs.

The CDR3 protein is CASSTDSSLHF. In DNA form, the CDR3 reads TGTGCCAGCAGCACTGACAGTTCCCTCCACTTT. The chain carries TRBV5-6 and TRBJ1-6; perhaps TRBD1 as D (5 bases). The CDR3 totals 11 residues. The germline CDR1 and CDR2 sequences are SGHDT and YYEEEE. Trimming shortened V by 4 bases and J by 14 bases, and 10 bases separated the two germline ends.